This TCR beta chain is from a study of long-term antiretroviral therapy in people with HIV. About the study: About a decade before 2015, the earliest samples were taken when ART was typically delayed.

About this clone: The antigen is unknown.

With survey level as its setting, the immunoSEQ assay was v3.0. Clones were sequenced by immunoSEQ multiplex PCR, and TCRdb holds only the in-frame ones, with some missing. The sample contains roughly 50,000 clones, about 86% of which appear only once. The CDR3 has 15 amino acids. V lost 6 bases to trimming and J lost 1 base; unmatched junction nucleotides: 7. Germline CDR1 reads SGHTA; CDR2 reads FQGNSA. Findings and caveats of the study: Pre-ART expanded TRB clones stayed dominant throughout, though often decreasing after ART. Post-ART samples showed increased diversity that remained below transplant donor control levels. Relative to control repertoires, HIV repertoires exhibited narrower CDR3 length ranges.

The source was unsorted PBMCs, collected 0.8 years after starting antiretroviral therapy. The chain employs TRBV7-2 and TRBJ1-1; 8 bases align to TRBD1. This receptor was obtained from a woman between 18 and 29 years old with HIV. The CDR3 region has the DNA TGTGCCAGCAGGAGGACAGGGCCGGGGAACACTGAAGCTTTCTTT. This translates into CASRRTGPGNTEAFF.